These 20 T cell receptor beta chains were all obtained from the same sample, sequenced in a study of cytomegalovirus exposure and HLA in healthy donors. Primers: 60 Vbeta forward and 13 Jbeta reverse. The method was immunoSEQ multiplex PCR; TCRdb's version includes in-frame clones alone and lacks a portion of them. In the table there are over 150,000 clones, about three quarters of which are singletons. The sample consisted of PBMCs. Every receptor here comes from a middle-aged woman in good health and CMV-seropositive.

Points on this clone: Mismatch with germline at one junction end may stem from a read error. DNA of the CDR3: TGTGCCAGCAGCCCCGGGACTAGCGGGAGAAATCACTTC. As protein: CASSPGTSGRNHF. This chain links TRBV6-5 with TRBJ2-7; 14 nucleotides align to TRBD2. The CDR3 runs 13 residues. Per the germline V gene, CDR1 is MNHEY and CDR2 is SVGAGI.

This clone has a single count. This sequence joins TRBV7-9 and TRBJ1-1, with TRBD1 matching 7 bases. Germline V gives CDR1 SEHNR, CDR2 FQNEAQ (reference sequence). After removal of 2 bases from V and 11 bases from J, the junction contained 11 bases not matched to a gene. The CDR3 consists of 14 residues. CDR3 residues: CASSLQAFKGAAFF. The CDR3 DNA follows: TGTGCCAGCAGCTTACAGGCATTTAAGGGGGCGGCTTTCTTT.

This chain uses TRBV2 with TRBJ2-3; 7 bases are shared with TRBD2. Germline CDR1 reads SNHLY; CDR2 reads FYNNEI. The CDR3 is 14 residues long. With V trimmed by 7 bases and J by 6 bases, 10 bases remained unmatched. CDR3 amino acids: CASTPRASGDTQYF. The CDR3 DNA reads TGTGCCAGCACGCCCCGGGCTAGCGGTGATACGCAGTATTTT. Looking up the rest from reference TRBV2 and TRBJ2-3 gives the full variable domain: EPEVTQTPSHQVTQMGQEVILRCVPISNHLYFYWYRQILGQKVEFLVSFYNNEISEKSEIFDDQFSVERPDGSNFTLKIRSTKLEDSAMYFCASTPRASGDTQYFGPGTRLTVL.

This clone was counted a few times. The CDR3 here is CASSLRRLAGWSEQYF. Written as DNA, the CDR3 is TGTGCCAGCAGCCTCCGGCGACTAGCGGGATGGTCCGAGCAGTACTTC. The V and J genes are TRBV13 and TRBJ2-7, with TRBD2 matching over 11 bases. The V gene's germline CDR1 is PRHDT and CDR2 FYEKMQ (reference sequence). The CDR3 has 16 residues. Trimming took 5 bases from V and 6 from J; bases not matched to a gene: 12.

The chain recombines TRBV7-2 with TRBJ1-1, with 8 bases aligning to TRBD1. J was trimmed by 6 bases and V by 5 bases; bases with no gene match: 11. Per germline, CDR1 SGHTA and CDR2 FQGNSA. The CDR3 extends over 15 amino acids. The chain's CDR3 is CASSPGQAGIAEAFF. CDR3 sequence (DNA): TGTGCCAGCAGCCCGGGACAGGCCGGCATCGCTGAAGCTTTCTTT.

Worth noting for this clone: Other DNA variants within this sample encode the same CDR3. This sequence joins TRBV5-1 and TRBJ2-7; 9 nucleotides agree with TRBD1. Germline loops: CDR1 SGHRS, CDR2 YFSETQ. This CDR3 contains 14 residues. V trimming: 3 bases; J trimming: 3 bases; junction bases outside the gene matches: 4. The CDR3 DNA reads as TGCGCCAGCAGCTCCACGGGACAGGGCTACGAGCAGTACTTC. Amino acid sequence: CASSSTGQGYEQYF.

V gene TRBV2 combines with J gene TRBJ1-4; 9 bases agree with TRBD1. Per germline, CDR1 SNHLY and CDR2 FYNNEI. The CDR3 runs 16 residues. V lost 3 bases to trimming and J lost 4 bases; unmatched junction nucleotides: 6. CDR3 region: CASSEIQGASNEKLFF. The CDR3 coding sequence is TGTGCCAGCAGTGAGATACAGGGGGCTAGTAATGAAAAACTGTTTTTT.

J is TRBJ2-7 and V is TRBV11-2, with D perhaps matching TRBD1 (5 bases). Germline CDR1 reads SGHAT; CDR2 reads FQNNGV. Trimming took 0 bases from V and 2 from J, leaving 8 bases between them. The CDR3 is 14 residues long. CDR3 amino acids: CASSLDPRAYEQYF. Written as DNA, the CDR3 is TGTGCCAGCAGCTTAGATCCCAGGGCCTACGAGCAGTACTTC.

The rearrangement joins TRBV7-2 to TRBJ2-1; tentative D call: TRBD2 (6 bases). CDR1 SGHTA and CDR2 FQGNSA come from the germline V gene. V was pared by 0 bases and J by 6 bases, with 9 bases between. The CDR3 loop spans 14 amino acids. The CDR3, as DNA: TGTGCCAGCAGCTTAGCCCGCGGGGCCAATGAGCAGTTCTTC. It yields the protein CASSLARGANEQFF.

On this clone itself: The conserved phenylalanine or tryptophan is not found at the CDR3 terminus, so this likely reflects a read error. The DNA is left out, because the CDR3 cannot be placed on it with certainty; the CDR3 is given as TCRdb lists it. The gene calls are TRBV29-1 and TRBJ2-7; no DNA check was done on the table's D call, TRBD1. Germline V CDR1 and CDR2: SQVTM, ANQGSEA. Termini included, the CDR3 measures 11 amino acids. CDR3: CSLRDRGIPWL.

The rearrangement links TRBV4-3 to TRBJ2-5; tentatively, D is TRBD1 (5 bases). The end of the DNA fits TRBJ2-7 better, so the J call may be wrong. This CDR3 region has 16 residues. CDR1 is LGHNA and CDR2 is YSLEER in the germline V gene. The CDR3 bases are TGCGCCAGCAGCCAAGAATGGCGGACAAGCTCCTACGAGCAGTACTTC. Translating gives CASSQEWRTSSYEQYF.

The gene calls are TRBV28 and TRBJ1-5; D uncertain. This CDR3 has 14 residues. Deletions cut 6 bases from V and 6 bases from J, with 15 bases between. CDR1 MDHEN and CDR2 SYDVKM come from the germline V gene. The CDR3 loop reads CASSLPTWAQPQHF. CDR3 bases: TGTGCCAGCAGCCTACCCACATGGGCTCAGCCCCAGCATTTT.

V usage is TRBV10-2 and J usage is TRBJ1-1; 7 bases match TRBD1. CDR3 size: 13 residues. Germline assignment: CDR1 WSHSY and CDR2 SAAADI. V was clipped by 3 bases and J by 6 bases; unmatched bases: 4. CDR3 amino acids: CASSDRGVAEAFF. CDR3 sequence (DNA): TGCGCCAGCAGTGACAGGGGGGTAGCTGAAGCTTTCTTT.

This clone was observed a few times. V and J are TRBV12-2 and TRBJ2-7; no DNA check was done on the table's D call, TRBD1. TRBV12-2 is reported as a pseudogene. The CDR3 is made up of 18 amino acids. CDR3 bases: TGTGCAAGTCGCTTATCTCGGTACGGGCACGGCCAGGACAGGGCGCAGTACTTC. Translation: CASRLSRYGHGQDRAQYF.

The chain carries TRBV27 and TRBJ2-3, with 7 bases identical to TRBD1. CDR3 length equals 14 residues. From germline, CDR1 is MNHEY and CDR2 SMNVEV (reference sequence). With V trimmed by 3 bases and J by 6 bases, 6 bases remained unmatched. The CDR3 DNA reads TGTGCCAGCAGTTTCTTCGGGACAGTGGATACGCAGTATTTT. Translation gives CASSFFGTVDTQYF.

This clone has just one count. The J gene is TRBJ1-3, the V gene TRBV28; weak D call: TRBD1 (5 bases). The CDR3 has 11 residues. V was pared by 3 bases and J by 12 bases, with 9 bases between. CDR1 and CDR2 (germline): MDHEN, SYDVKM. CDR3 sequence reads: CASSFTGGIYF. CDR3 nucleotides: TGTGCCAGCAGTTTTACGGGGGGCATATATTTT.

V and J are TRBV7-5 and TRBJ1-2; the table names TRBD1, a call not compared with the DNA. TRBV7-5 constitutes a pseudogene. The CDR3 covers 14 residues. CDR3 DNA: TGTGCCAGAAATTCCGTGACAAAGATTTCTGGCTACACCTTC. Its protein product is CARNSVTKISGYTF.

The chain joins TRBV7-9 to TRBJ2-5; the D is unclear. The J call may be in error: the DNA end matches TRBJ2-7 better. The CDR3 runs to 12 residues. The germline V gene encodes CDR1 SEHNR and CDR2 FQNEAQ (reference sequence). This CDR3 is CASSLSIYEQYF. CDR3 in DNA: TGTGCCAGCAGCTTAAGCATCTACGAGCAGTACTTC.

The chain is built from TRBV7-8 and TRBJ1-2; D uncertain. The CDR3 has 15 residues. V was shortened by 1 base and J by 2 bases, with 11 bases between the two germline ends. Per the germline V gene, CDR1 is SGHVS and CDR2 is FQNEAQ. The CDR3 DNA is TGTGCCAGCAGCTTAGAATTTGGCAGAAACTATGGCTACACCTTC. Protein: CASSLEFGRNYGYTF.

The chain has TRBV7-2 and TRBJ2-5; 7 bases line up with TRBD2. V trimming: 3 bases; J trimming: 4 bases; junction bases outside the gene matches: 11. Germline V gene sequence: CDR1 SGHTA, CDR2 FQGNSA. The CDR3 runs to 16 residues. CDR3 in amino acids: CASSFGGGVTGETQYF. In nucleotides, the CDR3 is TGTGCCAGCAGCTTTGGTGGGGGGGTCACGGGAGAGACCCAGTACTTC.